The 30 T cell receptor beta chains below were found in one sample sequenced in a study of blood T cell repertoires in COVID-19. TCRdb's copy holds only in-frame clones and misses some; the assay was immunoSEQ multiplex PCR. The sample includes 55,000 to 70,000 clones, approximately 85% of them seen just once. The sequenced sample consisted of peripheral blood. These receptors were collected from a woman aged 60-75 years with COVID-19, enrolled during active disease.

The CDR3 coding sequence is TGTGCCAGCAGCTTAGTACCGGGACAGGGGGCATTCAACTATGGCTACACCTTC. Translating it yields CASSLVPGQGAFNYGYTF. This chain joins TRBV11-3 and TRBJ1-2; 12 bases are shared with TRBD1. The CDR3 has 18 residues. Trimming removed 1 base from V and 2 bases from J; junction bases left unmatched: 8. The V gene's germline CDR1 is SGHNT and CDR2 YENEEA.

The rearrangement links TRBV7-2 to TRBJ1-2; perhaps TRBD1 as D (6 bases). CDR1 and CDR2 from the germline V gene are SGHTA and FQGNSA. Trimming left V 7 bases short and J 6 bases short, with 21 bases between. The CDR3 runs 15 residues. CDR3 coding DNA: TGTGCCAGCACACAATTACAGGGTTTTGTTGATGGCTACACCTTC. It specifies CASTQLQGFVDGYTF. The full variable domain, rest sourced from reference TRBV7-2 and TRBJ1-2, is GAGVSQSPSNKVTEKGKDVELRCDPISGHTALYWYRQSLGQGLEFLIYFQGNSAPDKSGLPSDRFSAERTGGSVSTLTIQRTQQEDSAVYLCASTQLQGFVDGYTFGSGTRLTVV.

The J gene is TRBJ2-1, the V gene TRBV30; 11 bases fit TRBD2. Germline values: CDR1 GTSNPN, CDR2 SVGIG (reference sequence). This CDR3 has 13 amino acids. With V trimmed by 4 bases and J by 5 bases, 1 base remained unmatched. The CDR3 region has the DNA TGTGCCTGGACGGGACTAGCGGACAATGAGCAGTTCTTC. Translating gives CAWTGLADNEQFF.

J is TRBJ1-2 and V is TRBV18, with a tentative D call TRBD1 (5 bases). The CDR3 is 15 residues long. The germline gives CDR1 KGHSH, CDR2 LQKENI. Trimming took 3 bases from V and 4 from J, leaving 15 bases between them. Written as DNA, the CDR3 is TGTGCCAGCTCACCCGGAAGGGGATTAAGCTATGGCTACACCTTC. As protein: CASSPGRGLSYGYTF.

As DNA, the CDR3 is TGTGCCAGCAGCCGAGGGGGGGAATTATACGAGCAGTACTTC. Translated: CASSRGGELYEQYF. This chain uses TRBV3-1 (or the pseudogene TRBV3-2) with TRBJ2-7, with D possibly being TRBD2 (7 bases). The CDR3 has 14 amino acids. Germline CDR1 reads LGHDT; CDR2 reads YNNKEL (reference sequence). V was shortened by 4 bases and J by 4 bases, with 14 bases between the two germline ends.

The chain carries TRBV6-6 and TRBJ1-5, with TRBD1 as a possible D gene (5 bases). Germline values: CDR1 MNHNY, CDR2 SVGAGI (reference sequence). Trimming shortened V by 0 bases and J by 3 bases, and 9 bases separated the two germline ends. This CDR3 spans 15 amino acids. The CDR3 loop is CASSYSGGNNQPQHF. CDR3 bases: TGTGCCAGCAGTTACTCGGGGGGGAACAATCAGCCCCAGCATTTT.

This rearrangement joins TRBV19 to TRBJ1-1; D perhaps matches TRBD1 (6 bases). Trimming shortened V by 9 bases and J by 5 bases, and 16 bases separated the two germline ends. The CDR3 sequence is 13 residues long. CDR1 is LNHDA and CDR2 is SQIVND in the germline V gene (reference sequence). The DNA of the CDR3 is TGTGCCAGCGCCTTTCGGCAGGGGACTGAAGCTTTCTTT. Protein sequence: CASAFRQGTEAFF. Together with reference TRBV19 and TRBJ1-1, the CDR3 gives the full variable domain: DGGITQSPKYLFRKEGQNVTLSCEQNLNHDAMYWYRQDPGQGLRLIYYSQIVNDFQKGDIAEGYSVSREKKESFPLTVTSAQKNPTAFYLCASAFRQGTEAFFGQGTRLTVV.

The rearrangement uses TRBV10-2 and TRBJ2-7; 9 bases are shared with TRBD1. Per the germline V gene, CDR1 is WSHSY and CDR2 is SAAADI. CDR3 size: 12 residues. With 10 bases clipped from V and 7 bases from J, the junction kept 8 bases outside the gene matches. CDR3 protein: CATRDRVEEQYF. CDR3 DNA: TGCGCCACCAGGGACAGGGTCGAAGAGCAGTACTTC.

V is TRBV2 and J is TRBJ1-1; 7 bases line up with TRBD1. J gave up 6 bases and V 5 bases, and 3 bases lay outside the gene matches. CDR1 SNHLY and CDR2 FYNNEI come from the germline V gene. The CDR3 is made up of 12 amino acids. CDR3 bases: TGTGCCAGCAGTAACAGGGGCCCTGAAGCTTTCTTT. As protein: CASSNRGPEAFF.

The chain has TRBV4-3 and TRBJ1-2, with D possibly TRBD1 on 6 matching bases. Germline V gene lookup returns CDR1 LGHNA and CDR2 YSLEER. CDR3 length: 13 residues. Trimming stripped 4 bases from V and 7 bases from J, with 13 bases between. CDR3 nucleotide sequence: TGCGCCAGCAGCCGCGGGGGGCGCGGTGGCTACACCTTC. This encodes CASSRGGRGGYTF.

This clone showed up just once. The V and J genes are TRBV7-2 and TRBJ2-6; D uncertain. This CDR3 is 18 amino acids long. V lost 1 base and J 0 bases, leaving 13 bases between the germline ends. CDR1 is SGHTA and CDR2 is FQGNSA in the germline V gene. The CDR3 DNA reads TGTGCCAGCAGCTTAGATCGTCTACAGAGCTCTGGGGCCAACGTCCTGACTTTC. This codes for CASSLDRLQSSGANVLTF.

This clone was counted only a few times. The chain couples TRBV29-1 to TRBJ2-1, with 11 bases identical to TRBD2. There are 13 residues in the CDR3. The ends lost 4 bases at V and 9 bases at J; junction bases unmatched: 5. Germline CDR1 SQVTM, CDR2 ANQGSEA. This CDR3 is CSVGLAGSREQFF. In DNA, the CDR3 is TGCAGCGTTGGACTAGCGGGAAGTCGTGAGCAGTTCTTC.

V is TRBV4-3 and J is TRBJ1-1; 9 positions agree with TRBD1. This CDR3 has 15 residues. CDR1 and CDR2 (germline): LGHNA, YSLEER. Trimming cost V 1 base and J 7 bases; bases outside gene matches: 7. The chain's CDR3 is CASSQGTGVLVEAFF. The CDR3, as DNA: TGCGCCAGCAGCCAAGGGACAGGGGTTTTAGTTGAAGCTTTCTTT.

The V gene is TRBV7-8, the J gene TRBJ1-5, with 7 bases that match TRBD1. The CDR3 runs 15 residues. The germline CDR1 and CDR2 sequences are SGHVS and FQNEAQ. The ends lost 4 bases at V and 7 bases at J; junction bases unmatched: 10. CDR3 bases: TGTGCCAGCAGCTGGAGGACAGGTTCGGGACAGCCCCAGCATTTT. Protein product: CASSWRTGSGQPQHF.

The count of this clone is one. The gene calls are TRBV10-3 and TRBJ2-7; TRBD2 aligns across 8 bases. There are 15 residues in the CDR3. The J segment lost 0 bases and the V segment lost 6 bases, leaving 7 bases of the junction unmatched. CDR1 ENHRY and CDR2 SYGVKD come from the germline V gene. The CDR3 coding sequence is TGTGCCATCAGGGGAGTTAGCGGGGCCTCCTACGAGCAGTACTTC. Translation: CAIRGVSGASYEQYF.

The genes are TRBV7-9 and TRBJ2-5; D gene unclear. The CDR3 sequence is 12 residues long. V lost 6 bases to trimming and J lost 5 bases, with 10 bases between them. The V gene's germline CDR1 is SEHNR and CDR2 FQNEAQ (reference sequence). The CDR3 here is CASRSLGETQYF. The CDR3 DNA reads TGTGCCAGCAGAAGCCTGGGCGAGACCCAGTACTTC.

This chain uses TRBV5-4 with TRBJ1-2, with 7 bases matching TRBD1. The CDR3 contains 14 residues. The junction had 6 bases not matched to a gene; V was cut back by 3 bases and J by 4 bases. Germline V CDR1 and CDR2: SGHNT, YYREEE (reference sequence). The CDR3 region has the DNA TGTGCCAGCAGCTGGGACAGCAGTAGCTATGGCTACACCTTC. Protein product: CASSWDSSSYGYTF.

V is TRBV15 and J is TRBJ1-4, with 10 bases matching TRBD1. The ends lost 2 bases at V and 2 bases at J; junction bases unmatched: 14. Per germline, CDR1 LNHNV and CDR2 YYDKDF (reference sequence). There are 20 residues in the CDR3. CDR3 nucleotide sequence: TGTGCCACCAGCAGATGGGGGACAGGGGTAGGGGTTGGGACTAATGAAAAACTGTTTTTT. Translation gives CATSRWGTGVGVGTNEKLFF.

The J gene is TRBJ1-3, the V gene TRBV28; no reliable D call. From germline, CDR1 is MDHEN and CDR2 SYDVKM. V gave up 5 bases and J gave up 9 bases, with 14 bases separating them. The CDR3 contains 13 residues. The CDR3 coding sequence is TGTGCCAGCAGTGGGCCCCCCTTCTTCACCATATATTTT. Its protein product is CASSGPPFFTIYF.

The rearrangement joins TRBV29-1 to TRBJ1-4, with a weak D call TRBD1 (5 bases). Germline CDR1 and CDR2: SQVTM and ANQGSEA. There are 12 residues in the CDR3. V was pared by 4 bases and J by 8 bases, with 11 bases between. The CDR3 nucleotides read TGCAGCGTTGGCAGGCGGGACGAAAAACTGTTTTTT. Protein sequence: CSVGRRDEKLFF.

The chain links TRBV6-2 or TRBV6-3 to TRBJ1-2; TRBD1 aligns across 8 bases. The germline CDR1 and CDR2 sequences are MNHEY and SVGEGT. CDR3 length: 17 amino acids. V lost 2 bases and J lost 2; bases outside the gene matches: 10. The CDR3 here is CASSYPDRGGTNYGYTF. The CDR3 DNA sequence: TGTGCCAGCAGTTACCCCGACAGGGGAGGAACGAACTATGGCTACACCTTC.

The rearrangement joins TRBV9 to TRBJ1-2; D gene ambiguous. Trimming left V 0 bases short and J 2 bases short, with 8 bases between. Per the germline V gene, CDR1 is SGDLS and CDR2 is YYNGEE. This CDR3 comprises 14 residues. The CDR3 protein is CASSVGGGNYGYTF. CDR3 nucleotide sequence: TGTGCCAGCAGCGTAGGGGGAGGGAACTATGGCTACACCTTC.

For the CDR3, the DNA is TGTGCCAGTAGTATAGATCTGGGCCAGCCCCAGCATTTT. Its protein product is CASSIDLGQPQHF. The chain recombines TRBV19 with TRBJ1-5; no reliable D call. Per the germline V gene, CDR1 is LNHDA and CDR2 is SQIVND (reference sequence). The ends were cut back, 0 bases at V and 7 bases at J, with 7 bases in the middle. The CDR3 covers 13 residues.

This sequence joins TRBV13 and TRBJ1-2; D perhaps matches TRBD1 (5 bases). The germline gives CDR1 PRHDT, CDR2 FYEKMQ (reference sequence). Trimming left V 5 bases short and J 8 bases short, with 18 bases between. This CDR3 is built from 14 residues. CDR3 sequence: CASSRSTQGMGYTF. The CDR3 DNA reads as TGTGCCAGCAGCCGATCCACCCAGGGTATGGGCTACACCTTC.

This chain connects TRBV7-2 to TRBJ2-1, with D maybe TRBD2 (5 bases). The CDR3 is made up of 15 amino acids. CDR1 is SGHTA, CDR2 FQGNSA, per germline. With 7 bases removed from V and 0 bases from J, the gap between germline ends came to 13 bases. The CDR3 here is CASTLATSSYNEQFF. CDR3 nucleotides: TGTGCCAGCACCTTGGCTACTAGCTCCTACAATGAGCAGTTCTTC.

V and J are TRBV5-1 and TRBJ2-3, with D possibly being TRBD1 (5 bases). CDR3 length: 15 amino acids. Trimming shortened V by 2 bases and J by 1 base, and 11 bases separated the two germline ends. Germline CDR1 SGHRS, CDR2 YFSETQ. The CDR3 sequence is CASSFRTQGTDTQYF. The CDR3 DNA follows: TGCGCCAGCAGCTTCAGGACACAGGGCACAGATACGCAGTATTTT.

This chain connects TRBV3-1 (or the pseudogene TRBV3-2) to TRBJ2-5, with D tentatively TRBD1 (6 bases). Germline CDR1 reads LGHDT; CDR2 reads YNNKEL (reference sequence). CDR3 length: 14 residues. The ends were cut back, 3 bases at V and 4 bases at J, with 12 bases in the middle. The CDR3: CASSHRQGRETQYF. The CDR3 DNA reads TGTGCCAGCAGCCATCGTCAGGGGCGAGAGACCCAGTACTTC.

V usage is TRBV27 and J usage is TRBJ2-1; D unclear. V was trimmed by 4 bases and J by 0 bases, leaving 7 bases between them. Germline loops: CDR1 MNHEY, CDR2 SMNVEV (reference sequence). CDR3 size: 14 residues. CDR3: CASSSESSYNEQFF. CDR3 bases: TGTGCCAGCAGTTCGGAGAGCTCCTACAATGAGCAGTTCTTC.

This rearrangement joins TRBV27 to TRBJ2-3, with 8 positions matching TRBD1. Unmatched junction bases numbered 11, after V lost 5 bases and J lost 1 base. The CDR3 runs to 17 residues. CDR1 is MNHEY and CDR2 is SMNVEV in the germline V gene (reference sequence). CDR3 sequence (DNA): TGTGCCAGCAGTCCCCCCACAGGGGGATTAGGCACAGATACGCAGTATTTT. It encodes CASSPPTGGLGTDTQYF.

The chain employs TRBV4-1 and TRBJ2-3; D is undetermined. Germline CDR1 is MGHRA and CDR2 is YSYEKL. V lost 0 bases and J 0 bases, leaving 10 bases between the germline ends. The CDR3 is 16 residues long. The CDR3 DNA reads as TGCGCCAGCAGCCAAGATGGAGCGACTAGCACAGATACGCAGTATTTT. Amino acid sequence: CASSQDGATSTDTQYF.